The text below deals with one T cell receptor (beta chain). It lacks a known antigen. No base qualities exist here, and no much larger clone lies one base off it. TCR beta CDR3 regions were amplified from RNA transcripts. A first-round RT-PCR of the TCR CDR3 used the HTBI primer set with the Qiagen OneStep RT-PCR kit. Libraries were constructed in a second round of multiplex PCR, after which size selection and purification were carried out. Libraries were sequenced paired-end with 100 bp reads on an Illumina HiSeq2000. In the original analysis: Raw data were processed with SOAPnuke, discarding reads with adapters, uncalled bases, mean Phred below 15, or no exact constant-primer or identifier match. High-quality paired reads were merged using COPE v1.2.5, and each unique nucleotide sequence was defined as a clonotype. MiTCR v1.1 was used to align clonotypes to the IMGT TRBV, TRBD and TRBJ reference segments. Only V-J combinations with frequency above 0.0001, covering 99% to 99.2% of repertoires, were analysed. A TCS score was defined as the ratio between F50 (clonal expansion) and ExV (chaos), using BLOSUM62-based TCRdist between CDR3 peptides within each V-J. Welch's t-statistics and random forest reduced around 520 V-J features to 13, which were used in a naive Bayes classifier (R e1071). TCRdb handled the public reads itself, with Q25 trimming in fastp and clone calling in MiXCR, and kept productive beta chains. A single entry per CDR3 protein holds the most common genes and DNA from its merged rows. What appears here as the V and J calls and clone size reflects TCRdb's work, not the paper's. Here the sample has about 770,000 distinct CDR3 sequences; roughly a sixth occur a single time. The ten largest clones take up approximately 16% of the sample.

The record originates from a study of T cells in Graves' hyperthyroidism and ophthalmopathy (dated by TCRdb to about 2019). In terms of the full investigation: Peripheral blood samples were taken at the time of initial diagnosis, prior to any treatment. In more than five Graves' hyperthyroidism patients, the study also compared T-cell repertoires from thyroid tissue with T-cell repertoires from blood. To identify TCR V-J signatures that set the groups apart, the researchers used a discovery cohort of 100 patients, made up of under 50 with Graves' ophthalmopathy and some 58 with stable Graves' hyperthyroidism. According to the paper, TCR Vbeta CDR3 sequencing was carried out on about 140 peripheral blood samples, which came from around 43 ophthalmopathy, around 75 hyperthyroidism and about 17 progressor patients. Following sampling, methimazole starting at 30 mg daily was given to hyperthyroidism patients, and high-dose intravenous methylprednisolone was given to ophthalmopathy patients. For training and testing, the 100 or so patients in the discovery cohort were randomly divided in a 7:3 ratio. An independent validation cohort of under 20 hyperthyroidism patients and approximately 15 patients who later progressed to ophthalmopathy tested prospective prediction of ophthalmopathy. Findings and caveats that apply to the study as a whole: Ophthalmopathy was separated from stable hyperthyroidism by a 13 V-J signature model, with around 90% sensitivity and approximately 81% specificity obtained in cross-validation and 80%/75% obtained in testing. In validation, the model predicted progression to ophthalmopathy with about 71% sensitivity and about 73% specificity, a median of 6.5 months before onset. Most expanded thyroid clonotypes (frequency above 0.001) were also detected in blood, suggesting blood repertoires may reflect thyroid immune responses. Sample size was not statistically predetermined, and blinding of investigators to group allocation was not performed.

The CDR3 runs 16 amino acids, cysteine and phenylalanine included. Just the 48-base CDR3 DNA is kept, in frame starting at base 1. CDR1 ENHRY and CDR2 SYGVKD are derived from the germline V gene. For this chain, trimming is 0 bases at the V end and 0 bases at the J end, and the number of junction bases without a gene match is 2. Hyperthyroidism patients were newly diagnosed, had a disease duration of under 2 months, and were aged 18 to 65 years. Exclusion was applied to patients with uncontrolled infections, other autoimmune diseases, pregnancy or lactation. Diagnoses were established on the basis of clinical symptoms, serum thyroxine and TRAb, thyroid ultrasound, and orbital computed tomography. For progressor patients, blood was drawn at the first diagnosis of hyperthyroidism, before any ophthalmopathy symptoms had appeared. PBMCs were isolated from about 10 ml of fresh peripheral blood by Ficoll-Paque density gradient centrifugation. Progressor patients were first diagnosed with Graves' hyperthyroidism and then developed ophthalmopathy during follow-up. Total RNA was extracted using Trizol reagent, and RNA quality was assessed on an Agilent 2100 Bioanalyzer.

The chain is assembled from TRBV10-3 and TRBJ1-3, and TRBD1 matches 7 of the central bases. Sequencing was performed on blood. The sequence derives from a woman aged 45 to 65 with Graves' hyperthyroidism that later progressed to Graves' ophthalmopathy. The CDR3 sequence is CAISESQGFSGNTIYF. The sequenced DNA: TGTGCCATCAGTGAGTCACAGGGGTTCTCTGGAAACACCATATATTTT.